The clone carrying this T cell receptor (beta chain) was recorded a few times. Its antigen remains unknown. The data were taken from a study of identical twins. Study results and caveats: Interpretation of the results relied on cross-sectional statistical analysis and not on following the same donors.

MiXCR was run by TCRdb on the 5' RACE reads, yielding one entry per CDR3 protein. The profile shows hundreds of thousands of distinct CDR3 sequences, approximately 6% of them singletons. This CDR3 contains 16 residues. Germline V gene sequence: CDR1 MGHRA, CDR2 YSYEKL. Trimming took off 2 bases at V and 0 bases at J, with 13 bases between the two ends. The V gene is TRBV4-1, the J gene TRBJ1-1; maybe TRBD1 (6 bases). Sequencing was performed on naive T cells sorted from blood. The TCR was taken from a man aged 18 to 35 in good health. This chain's CDR3 is CASSQIQGRVNTEAFF. CDR3 DNA sequence: TGCGCCAGCAGCCAAATCCAGGGGCGGGTGAACACTGAAGCTTTCTTT.